The rows below give T cell receptor beta chains drawn from one sample of a study of blood T cell repertoires in COVID-19. Generated by immunoSEQ multiplex PCR, the TCRdb table keeps only in-frame clones and is missing some. The sample lists 100,000 to 150,000 clones, approximately 79% occurring once. The sample consisted of PBMCs or T cells enriched from blood (not recorded which). The source is a man aged 40-49 years with acute COVID-19. Each CDR3 is given with its conserved first and last residue.

>TRBV11-2
CASSPGGTSGLFQETQYF
>TRBV19
CASSLGQEETQYF
>TRBV24-1
CATSDPKTGGVYGYTF
>TRBV19
CASSRETAAYEQYF
>TRBV5-1
CASSLVTGTGDEKLFF
>TRBV11-2
CASSLVWNRAANYGYTF
>TRBV19
CASSIPAGEGGETQYF
>TRBV20-1
CSASPTGLSGNTIYF
>TRBV5-6
CASSLGVHSNQPQHF
>TRBV28
CASSLEQGKYEQYF
>TRBV10-3
CAINFGRGTDNYGYTF
>TRBV24-1
CATSGSDRVGGYTF
>TRBV10-3
CAISEGTGGGITEAFF
>TRBV7-2
CASSRGQGLETQYF
>TRBV10-2
CASIPQMNTEAFF
>TRBV3-1/TRBV3-2
CASSKGTGVSYEQYF
>TRBV28
CASSLGSYGYTF
>TRBV19
CASSIAGGYEQYF
>TRBV19
CASSIRGGVNTEAFF
>TRBV7-2
CASSLYQRGSPLHF
>TRBV19
CASTPGAGRAGEQFF
>TRBV18
CASSPLLAGVVNEQFF
>TRBV12-3/TRBV12-4
CASTTGGNSPLHF
>TRBV5-1
CASSLESGSYNEQFF
>TRBV24-1
CATSEDRAYGYTF
>TRBV27
CASGWDRGDTEAFF
>TRBV7-9
CASSRTARGGLNEQFF
>TRBV6-1
CASSESGGASGELFF
>TRBV2
CASSVGTNYGYTF
>TRBV18
CASSRQGRDNEQFF